This TCR beta chain was obtained from a study of T cells in localized non-small cell lung cancer. Study-level results: A higher density of T cells in blood coincided with extended overall survival. Appearance in adjacent lung was seen for a median approximately 58 of the top 100 tumor clones.

Notes on this clone: Antigen specificity is unknown.

TCRdb keeps only in-frame clones here, not all; method: immunoSEQ multiplex PCR. This sample has around 10,000 clones, with 70% to 80% found just once. Looked up from germline, CDR1 is MNHEY and CDR2 is SVGAGI. The CDR3 is 14 residues long. Trimming removed 5 bases at V and 5 bases at J, with 12 bases between. The sequence derives from a male donor at least 60 years old with stage I lung adenocarcinoma. Sequencing was performed on peripheral blood, taken before any cancer treatment. This chain links TRBV6-5 with TRBJ1-4; perhaps TRBD1 as D (6 bases). The CDR3 DNA reads as TGTGCCAGCAGTCGGACAGAGTGGAATGAAAAACTGTTTTTT. This encodes CASSRTEWNEKLFF.